This T cell receptor beta chain was sequenced during a study of T cell responses to AZD1222 COVID-19 vaccine. The CDR3 sequence is 22 residues long. J lost 8 bases, V lost 0 bases, and 21 bases had no gene match. Germline V gives CDR1 SGHTA, CDR2 FQGNSA. Sequencing was performed with immunoSEQ multiplex PCR; in TCRdb, only in-frame clones are kept and a portion is missing. The sample includes under 150,000 clones, around 89% of them seen just once. Overall study findings and caveats: CD4 TCRs linked to vaccination spanned spike, dominating at 160-218 and 743-854. Repertoire sampling happened only post peak T cell response. Seropositivity was recorded at baseline in only 6 or 7 AZD1222 recipients.

This clone was observed many times. Its antigen is as yet unknown. The sequences come from peripheral blood, collected on day 0 of MenACWY control vaccination. This TCR was sampled from an adult in good health. The genes are TRBV7-2 and TRBJ2-2; 13 bases agree with TRBD2. DNA for the CDR3: TGTGCCAGCAGCTTAGCGAGCGGCAGGGGGCGTACTAGCGGGAGGGCCGGTGGGGAGCTGTTTTTT. Protein sequence: CASSLASGRGRTSGRAGGELFF.